The next 19 T cell receptor beta chains were all read from a single sample in a study of blood T cell repertoires in COVID-19. TCRdb's table, derived via immunoSEQ multiplex PCR, lists solely in-frame clones and lacks some. Among some 280,000 clones listed, roughly 85% were seen once. Input material: peripheral blood. The receptors shown here come from a woman aged 25 to 39 with active or convalescent COVID-19.

This sequence joins TRBV9 and TRBJ2-7, with D tentatively TRBD2 (7 bases). The V gene's germline CDR1 is SGDLS and CDR2 YYNGEE. This CDR3 has 13 residues. The V gene lost 7 bases and the J gene lost 3 bases, with 14 bases spanning the gap. The CDR3: CASGGGSHYEQYF. DNA for the CDR3: TGTGCCAGCGGCGGGGGCAGCCACTACGAGCAGTACTTC.

This clone has only one observation. J is TRBJ1-2 and V is TRBV5-6; 8 bases fit TRBD1. V gave up 3 bases and J gave up 8 bases; unmatched junction bases: 9. CDR3 length: 14 residues. CDR1 SGHDT and CDR2 YYEEEE come from the germline V gene. The DNA of the CDR3 is TGTGCCAGCAGCTCCCTCCACGACAGGGGCGGCTACACCTTC. It codes for CASSSLHDRGGYTF.

The chain combines TRBV19 with TRBJ1-5; D is ambiguous. V gave up 0 bases and J gave up 11 bases, with 14 bases separating them. The CDR3 sequence is 14 residues long. Germline V lookup: CDR1 LNHDA, CDR2 SQIVND (reference sequence). The CDR3 DNA reads TGTGCCAGTAGTATAGACCGGAGAGGTCGGGCCCAGCATTTT. Protein: CASSIDRRGRAQHF.

The V and J genes are TRBV6-5 and TRBJ2-3; TRBD2 matches at 8 bases. The V and J ends lost 4 bases and 3 bases, in that order; junction bases with no gene match: 6. The CDR3 contains 15 residues. Germline-derived CDR1 and CDR2 are MNHEY and SVGAGI. Written as DNA, the CDR3 is TGTGCCAGCAGTTCCGTCGGGGGGGAGACAGATACGCAGTATTTT. This codes for CASSSVGGETDTQYF.

The chain joins TRBV3-1 (or the pseudogene TRBV3-2) to TRBJ1-2; maybe TRBD1 (5 bases). Germline CDR1 reads LGHDT; CDR2 reads YNNKEL (reference sequence). This CDR3 comprises 13 residues. Trimming took 0 bases from V and 7 from J, leaving 9 bases between them. CDR3 sequence: CASSQDPGFGYTF. The CDR3, as DNA: TGTGCCAGCAGCCAAGACCCAGGGTTTGGCTACACCTTC.

The V call is TRBV19, the J call TRBJ2-3; 8 nucleotides match TRBD1. Germline V gene sequence: CDR1 LNHDA, CDR2 SQIVND (reference sequence). Trimming at V came to 3 bases and at J to 1 base, leaving 9 bases not matched to a gene. CDR3 length equals 17 residues. The CDR3 loop reads CASSIGGTGHGTDTQYF. The DNA of the CDR3 is TGTGCCAGTAGTATTGGGGGGACAGGCCATGGCACAGATACGCAGTATTTT.

In its sample, this clone was seen a few times. This chain joins TRBV21-1 and TRBJ1-6. TRBV21-1 is recorded as a pseudogene. The CDR3 length is 13 residues. The CDR3 DNA sequence: TGTGCCAGCAGCAAAGTTCCGGGTTCACCCCTCCACTTT. Residues: CASSKVPGSPLHF.

J is TRBJ2-2 and V is TRBV10-3, with 12 bases lining up with TRBD2. Losses at the gene ends were 11 bases for V and 6 bases for J; bases not matched to a gene: 10. The CDR3 totals 15 residues. Germline V gene lookup returns CDR1 ENHRY and CDR2 SYGVKD. CDR3 bases: TGTGCCGCCTTGGAGAGACTAGCGGGAGCCGGGGAGCTGTTTTTT. Translation: CAALERLAGAGELFF.

The chain employs TRBV7-9 and TRBJ2-3, with TRBD2 identical over 11 bases. V was pared by 5 bases and J by 0 bases, with 7 bases of the junction left unmatched. This CDR3 spans 17 amino acids. Germline V lookup: CDR1 SEHNR, CDR2 FQNEAQ (reference sequence). The CDR3 coding sequence is TGTGCCAGCAGCCGGGGGCGGACTAGCGGGAGCACAGATACGCAGTATTTT. Its protein product is CASSRGRTSGSTDTQYF.

The CDR3, as DNA: TGCGCCAGCAGCGGTCAGGGATTGTCATACCAAGAGACCCAGTACTTC. Its translation: CASSGQGLSYQETQYF. V gene TRBV4-1 combines with J gene TRBJ2-5; maybe TRBD1 (5 bases). The CDR3 is 16 amino acids. Germline CDR1 and CDR2: MGHRA and YSYEKL. V was shortened by 5 bases and J by 0 bases, with 16 bases between the two germline ends.

This clone was seen once. The chain couples TRBV28 to TRBJ1-2; D remains ambiguous. The CDR3 runs 14 residues. The germline V gene has CDR1 MDHEN and CDR2 SYDVKM. Deletions cut 7 bases from V and 4 bases from J, with 16 bases between. The DNA for the CDR3 is TGTGCCAGCAATGGAGCACGGGGTCGCTATGGCTACACCTTC. Its protein is CASNGARGRYGYTF.

The chain recombines TRBV27 with TRBJ2-1; 11 positions agree with TRBD2. This CDR3 has 17 residues. CDR1 and CDR2 (germline): MNHEY, SMNVEV (reference sequence). Unmatched junction bases numbered 8, after V lost 4 bases and J lost 3 bases. CDR3 in amino acids: CASSSLAGGILYNEQFF. DNA of the CDR3: TGTGCCAGCAGTTCCCTAGCGGGGGGTATCCTCTACAATGAGCAGTTCTTC.

This clone was observed a few times. J is TRBJ1-4 and V is TRBV28; a weak D match, TRBD1 (5 bases). This CDR3 spans 12 amino acids. Germline V lookup: CDR1 MDHEN, CDR2 SYDVKM. V shed 6 bases and J shed 8 bases, with 10 bases lying between them. CDR3 nucleotide sequence: TGTGCCAGCAGGCAGGGAGGAGAAAAACTGTTTTTT. Its translation: CASRQGGEKLFF.

This chain connects TRBV10-3 to TRBJ2-1; D is unclear. Germline CDR1 and CDR2: ENHRY and SYGVKD. The CDR3 runs to 12 residues. Trimming left V 10 bases short and J 11 bases short, with 18 bases between. The CDR3 DNA follows: TGTGCCACCCAACCCGACCGACTTAAGCAGTTCTTC. Translation: CATQPDRLKQFF.

V gene TRBV13 combines with J gene TRBJ2-2; TRBD1 matches 12 bases. Germline CDR1 is PRHDT and CDR2 is FYEKMQ (reference sequence). This CDR3 region has 16 residues. The J segment lost 7 bases and the V segment lost 6 bases, leaving 9 bases of the junction unmatched. The CDR3 reads CASSPGTGGFNGELFF. As DNA, the CDR3 is TGTGCCAGCAGTCCAGGGACAGGGGGCTTTAACGGGGAGCTGTTTTTT. The variable domain in full, completed from reference TRBV13 and TRBJ2-2, reads AAGVIQSPRHLIKEKRETATLKCYPIPRHDTVYWYQQGPGQDPQFLISFYEKMQSDKGSIPDRFSAQQFSDYHSELNMSSLELGDSALYFCASSPGTGGFNGELFFGEGSRLTVL.

A few counts support this clone. This chain links TRBV10-3 with TRBJ2-3, with 7 bases identical to TRBD2. The germline CDR1 and CDR2 sequences are ENHRY and SYGVKD. The CDR3 is made up of 14 amino acids. V was clipped by 3 bases and J by 6 bases; unmatched bases: 6. The CDR3 DNA sequence: TGTGCCATCAGTGACACCACAGCGGGGGATACGCAGTATTTT. It specifies CAISDTTAGDTQYF.

J is TRBJ2-7 and V is TRBV6-1; maybe TRBD1 (5 bases). From germline, CDR1 is MNHNS and CDR2 SASEGT. V was shortened by 3 bases and J by 0 bases, with 15 bases between the two germline ends. This CDR3 has 16 residues. The CDR3 loop is CASSEIVTAYSYEQYF. CDR3 DNA sequence: TGTGCCAGCAGTGAGATTGTGACAGCTTACTCCTACGAGCAGTACTTC.

This clone showed up just a few times. J is TRBJ1-2 and V is TRBV14, with 10 bases identical to TRBD1. The CDR3 loop spans 13 amino acids. Germline-derived CDR1 and CDR2 are SGHDN and FVKESK. V lost 4 bases and J lost 5; bases outside the gene matches: 1. The CDR3 spells CASSPGQGYGYTF. The CDR3 nucleotides read TGTGCCAGCAGCCCGGGACAGGGGTATGGCTACACCTTC.

The chain is built from TRBV7-9 and TRBJ1-2; TRBD1 is a possible D gene (6 bases). The germline gives CDR1 SEHNR, CDR2 FQNEAQ (reference sequence). Trimming stripped 5 bases from V and 7 bases from J, with 14 bases between. CDR3 length: 13 residues. DNA of the CDR3: TGTGCCAGCAGCGCCTCAACAGGGACTGGCTACACCTTC. Encoded protein: CASSASTGTGYTF.